The present T cell receptor beta chain was sequenced within a study of T cells in tuberculosis. Whole-study results and caveats: Smaller distances to GMM-specific TCRs suggested their expansion in active tuberculosis.

A remark on this clone: The target antigen is unknown.

Sequencing was performed with immunoSEQ multiplex PCR; in TCRdb, only in-frame clones are kept and a portion is missing. The sample includes 20,000 to 25,000 clones, approximately 90% seen only once; the top ten take about 15%. Each donor contributed 85,000 to 100,000 T cells on average, unsorted. V was trimmed by 3 bases and J by 2 bases, leaving 11 bases between them. CDR3 length equals 14 residues. Germline V gene sequence: CDR1 LGHNT, CDR2 FRNRAP. Sequenced input: PBMCs. The sequence derives from a donor aged 10 to 29 with latent tuberculosis or without tuberculosis infection. The chain employs TRBV12-5 and TRBJ2-7, with D tentatively TRBD2 (5 bases). CDR3 DNA: TGTGCTAGTGGTTTCGACGGAGGCCCCTACGAGCAGTACTTC. Translation: CASGFDGGPYEQYF.